This T cell receptor (beta chain) appears in the sequencing data of a study of T cells in Graves' hyperthyroidism and ophthalmopathy. Study-level points and caveats: Most thyroid clonotypes with frequency above 0.001 were detected in blood. In validation, the model predicted ophthalmopathy. These predictions came a median about 6.8 months before onset.

Amplified TCR beta CDR3 regions came from RNA transcripts. The HTBI set primed first-round TCR CDR3 RT-PCR. MiXCR, applied by TCRdb to the multiplex PCR reads, yields one record per CDR3 protein. Among 750,000 to 950,000 distinct CDR3 sequences listed, about 38% were seen once. The definition of stable Graves' hyperthyroidism was no ophthalmopathy progression within 18 months. Using roughly 9.4 ml of fresh peripheral blood, PBMCs were prepared. On this clonotype: Its antigen is not known.

Germline V CDR1 and CDR2: SGHTA, FQGNSA. The CDR3 loop spans 14 amino acids. Trimming removed 6 bases from V and 2 bases from J; junction bases left unmatched: 6. This sequence was found in a man aged 18-30 years with Graves' hyperthyroidism. The sequenced sample consisted of blood. This chain links TRBV7-2 with TRBJ2-7; 8 bases line up with TRBD1. The CDR3: CASSRLTGAYEQYF. The DNA of the CDR3 is TGTGCCAGCAGTCGATTGACAGGGGCCTACGAGCAGTACTTC. Full variable domain (remainder filled in from reference TRBV7-2 and TRBJ2-7): GAGVSQSPSNKVTEKGKDVELRCDPISGHTALYWYRQSLGQGLEFLIYFQGNSAPDKSGLPSDRFSAERTGGSVSTLTIQRTQQEDSAVYLCASSRLTGAYEQYFGPGTRLTVT.